This T cell receptor (beta chain) was observed in a study of read filtering for tumor transcriptome and immune sequencing. Findings of the study overall: Roughly four fifths of IR-seq clonotypes had one read, totaling about 3.5% of reads; RNA-seq: about 70% and 40%.

The library was built from approximately 400 ng RNA with molecular barcoded adaptors for alpha/delta and beta/gamma chains. From the reads, TCRdb called clonotypes with MiXCR, one entry per CDR3 protein. Seen here are 130,000 or so distinct CDR3 sequences, roughly 13% observed once, and the top ten hold just under 8.5%. As to this clonotype: Antigen unknown. This sequence may be a read error, since a much larger clone differs from it by one base.

The sequence derives from a donor at least 40 years old with multiple myeloma. The sample was a population of CD138-negative cells sorted from bone marrow.

The CDR3 DNA is TGCAGTGTAGCGTACGGAAGACTAAGCTACGAGCAGTACTTC. Amino acid sequence: CSVAYGRLSYEQYF. This chain joins TRBV20-1 and TRBJ2-7, with D possibly being TRBD2 (5 bases). The CDR3 consists of 14 residues. The V end was cut by 7 bases, the J end by 3 bases, with 19 bases between. Per the germline V gene, CDR1 is DFQATT and CDR2 is SNEGSKA (reference sequence).